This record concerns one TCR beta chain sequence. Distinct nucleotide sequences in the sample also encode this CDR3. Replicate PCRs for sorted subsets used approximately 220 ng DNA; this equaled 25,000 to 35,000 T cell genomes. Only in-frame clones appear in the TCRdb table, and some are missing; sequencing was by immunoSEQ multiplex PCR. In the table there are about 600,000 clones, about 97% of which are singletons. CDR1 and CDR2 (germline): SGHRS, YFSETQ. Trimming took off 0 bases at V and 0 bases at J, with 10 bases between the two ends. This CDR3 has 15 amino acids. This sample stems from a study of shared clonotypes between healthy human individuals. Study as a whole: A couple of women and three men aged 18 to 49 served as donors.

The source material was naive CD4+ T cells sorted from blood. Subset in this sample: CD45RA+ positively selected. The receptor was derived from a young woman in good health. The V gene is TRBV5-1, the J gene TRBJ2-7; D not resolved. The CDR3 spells CASSLVAQSSYEQYF. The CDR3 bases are TGCGCCAGCAGCTTGGTTGCGCAGAGCTCCTACGAGCAGTACTTC.